Below, one TCR beta chain is given with its context. Its antigen remains unidentified. The method was immunoSEQ multiplex PCR; TCRdb's version includes in-frame clones alone and lacks a portion of them. The top ten hold around 1.9% of the sample, which has 130,000 or so clones, about 91% seen once. V dropped 7 bases and J dropped 2; count of bases not matched to a gene: 5. This CDR3 spans 15 amino acids. Germline loops: CDR1 ENHRY, CDR2 SYGVKD. The entry originates in a study of T cell responses to AZD1222 COVID-19 vaccine. Notes on the study in general: The sample set comprised mostly white British donors with more females, and clonal diversity was possibly underestimated.

The receptor comes from an adult who received the AZD1222 COVID-19 vaccine. This chain uses TRBV10-3 with TRBJ2-2; 9 positions match TRBD1. The sample in question was peripheral blood, obtained 28 days after the second AZD1222 dose. This CDR3 is CAITPGQGNTGELFF. In DNA form, the CDR3 reads TGTGCCATCACTCCGGGACAGGGAAACACCGGGGAGCTGTTTTTT.